The rows below give T cell receptor beta chains drawn from one sample of a study of blood T cell repertoires in COVID-19. Sequencing used immunoSEQ multiplex PCR; TCRdb keeps in-frame clones, though not all of them. The sample carries 120,000 or so clones, around 80% recorded once. The sequencing input was peripheral blood. The receptors shown here come from a man aged 60 to 75 with active or convalescent COVID-19. Both conserved end residues are trimmed from each CDR3.

TRBV3-1/TRBV3-2 ASSRLLAEETQY
TRBV5-5 ASSILPSEEQY
TRBV6-5 ASSSPDRGRNQPQH
TRBV5-4 ASSRGLAGSQGGYEQY
TRBV7-9 ASSLDTGGGELF
TRBV10-1 ASRPRTSGSTGANVLT
TRBV10-3 AISDVAGTDTQY
TRBV24-1 ATSDAGQPTYEQY
TRBV10-3 ATFGYGQGASDGANVLT
TRBV28 ASNPSNRARLGEQY
TRBV9 ASSVQPGGSGELF
TRBV7-6 ASTLNTGSYEQY
TRBV2 ASRPDYYGYT
TRBV7-2 ASSPGLAGVHSYEQY
TRBV5-4 ASSLSQTGANVLT
TRBV2 ASSRGTSSIEQY
TRBV7-2 ASSLRPSGGQETQY
TRBV20-1 SASGAAGGTDTQY
TRBV6-2/TRBV6-3 ASSYPGGYGNEQY
TRBV25-1 ASSETGLATLH
TRBV18 ASSPRVGLAGGNEQF
TRBV5-6 ASSLDSRAF
TRBV9 ASTIDGDFNEQF
TRBV27 ASSFSGTASTDTQY
TRBV7-9 ASSVSGGNTEAF
TRBV27 ASSSGVEYNEQF
TRBV5-1 ASSSYRVGNTEAF
TRBV6-5 ASSSGLAGYNEQF
TRBV10-3 ATAGDQSYNEQF
TRBV7-2 ASSLVSGGGNTIY
TRBV3-1/TRBV3-2 ASNERGRGSPLH
TRBV5-1 ASSSGLARDEQY
TRBV11-1 ASSADPRRGGYT
TRBV28 ASSPGGHNEKLF